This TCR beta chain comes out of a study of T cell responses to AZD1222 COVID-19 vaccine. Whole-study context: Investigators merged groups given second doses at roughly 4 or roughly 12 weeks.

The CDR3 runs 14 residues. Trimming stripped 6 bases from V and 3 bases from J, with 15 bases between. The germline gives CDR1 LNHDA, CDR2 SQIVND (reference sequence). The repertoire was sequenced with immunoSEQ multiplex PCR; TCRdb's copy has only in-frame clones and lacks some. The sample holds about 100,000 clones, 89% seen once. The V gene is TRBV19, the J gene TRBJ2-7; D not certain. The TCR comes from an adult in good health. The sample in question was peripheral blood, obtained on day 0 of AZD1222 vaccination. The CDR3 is CASSPSQTNYEQYF. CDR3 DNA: TGTGCCAGTAGCCCATCACAGACAAACTACGAGCAGTACTTC.